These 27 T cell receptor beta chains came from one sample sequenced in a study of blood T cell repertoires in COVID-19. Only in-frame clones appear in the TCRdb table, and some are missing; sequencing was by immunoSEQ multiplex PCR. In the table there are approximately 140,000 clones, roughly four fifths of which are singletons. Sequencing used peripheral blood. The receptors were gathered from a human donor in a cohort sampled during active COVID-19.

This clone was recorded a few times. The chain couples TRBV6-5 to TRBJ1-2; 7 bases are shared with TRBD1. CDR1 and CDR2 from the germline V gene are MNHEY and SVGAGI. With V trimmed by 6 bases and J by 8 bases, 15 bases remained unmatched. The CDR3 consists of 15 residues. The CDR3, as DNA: TGTGCCAGCAGCTCCTTAGACAGGGTGAGGAGGGGCTACACCTTC. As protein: CASSSLDRVRRGYTF.

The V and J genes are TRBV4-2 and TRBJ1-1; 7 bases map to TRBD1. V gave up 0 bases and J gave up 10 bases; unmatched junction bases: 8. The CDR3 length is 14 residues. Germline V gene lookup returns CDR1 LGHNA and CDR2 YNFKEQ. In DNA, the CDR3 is TGTGCCAGCAGCCAAGAGGGAGTACAGGGGAGAGCTTTCTTT. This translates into CASSQEGVQGRAFF.

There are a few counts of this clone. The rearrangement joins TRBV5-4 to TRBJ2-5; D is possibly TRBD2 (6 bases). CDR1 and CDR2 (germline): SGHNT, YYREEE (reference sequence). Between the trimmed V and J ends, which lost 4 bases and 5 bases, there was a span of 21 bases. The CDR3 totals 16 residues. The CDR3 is CASSTDPGTPSETQYF. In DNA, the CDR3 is TGTGCCAGCAGCACTGATCCCGGGACTCCTTCTGAGACCCAGTACTTC.

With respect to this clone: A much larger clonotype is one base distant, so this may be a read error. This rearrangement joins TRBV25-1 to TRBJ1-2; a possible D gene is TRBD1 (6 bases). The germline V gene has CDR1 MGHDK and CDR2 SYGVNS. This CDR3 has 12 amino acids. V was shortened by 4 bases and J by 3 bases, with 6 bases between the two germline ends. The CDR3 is CASSAGDYGYTF. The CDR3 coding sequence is TGTGCCAGCAGTGCAGGGGACTATGGCTACACCTTC.

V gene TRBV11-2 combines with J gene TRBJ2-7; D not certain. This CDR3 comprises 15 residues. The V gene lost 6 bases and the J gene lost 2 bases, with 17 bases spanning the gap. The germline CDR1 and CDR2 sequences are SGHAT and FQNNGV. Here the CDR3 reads CASSRTSGSPYEQYF. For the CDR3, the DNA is TGTGCCAGCAGTCGAACATCCGGGTCTCCCTACGAGCAGTACTTC.

The CDR3 protein is CASSQDSGNGELFF. CDR3 in DNA: TGCGCCAGCAGCCAAGATTCGGGGAACGGGGAGCTGTTTTTT. The genes are TRBV4-3 and TRBJ2-2; D is perhaps TRBD2 (5 bases). V was shortened by 0 bases and J by 7 bases, with 9 bases between the two germline ends. This CDR3 has 14 residues. Germline V gene lookup returns CDR1 LGHNA and CDR2 YSLEER.

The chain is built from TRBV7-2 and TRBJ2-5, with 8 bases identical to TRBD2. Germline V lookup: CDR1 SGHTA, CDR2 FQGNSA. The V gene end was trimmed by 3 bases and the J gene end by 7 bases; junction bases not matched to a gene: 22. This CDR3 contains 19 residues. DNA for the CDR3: TGTGCCAGCAGCTTGGAACGGGGGGGTGCTCCGACGAATGTGCGGACCCAGTACTTC. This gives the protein CASSLERGGAPTNVRTQYF.

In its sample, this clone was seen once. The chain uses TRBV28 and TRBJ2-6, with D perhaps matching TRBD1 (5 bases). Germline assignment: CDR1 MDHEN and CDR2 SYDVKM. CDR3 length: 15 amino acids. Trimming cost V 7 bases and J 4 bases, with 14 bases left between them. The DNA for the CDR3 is TGTGCCAGCATCGACCAGGGTTCGGGGGCCAACGTCCTGACTTTC. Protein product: CASIDQGSGANVLTF.

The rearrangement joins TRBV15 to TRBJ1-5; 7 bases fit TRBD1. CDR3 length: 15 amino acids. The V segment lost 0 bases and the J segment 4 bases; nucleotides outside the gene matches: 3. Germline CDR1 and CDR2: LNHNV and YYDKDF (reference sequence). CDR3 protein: CATSREGQANQPQHF. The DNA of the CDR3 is TGTGCCACCAGCAGAGAAGGACAGGCGAATCAGCCCCAGCATTTT.

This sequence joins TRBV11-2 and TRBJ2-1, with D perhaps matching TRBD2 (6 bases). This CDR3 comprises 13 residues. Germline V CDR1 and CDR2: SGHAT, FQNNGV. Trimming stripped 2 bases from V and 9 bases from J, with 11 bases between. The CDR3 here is CASSLSRGGEQFF. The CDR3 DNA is TGTGCCAGCAGCTTAAGTAGGGGAGGTGAGCAGTTCTTC.

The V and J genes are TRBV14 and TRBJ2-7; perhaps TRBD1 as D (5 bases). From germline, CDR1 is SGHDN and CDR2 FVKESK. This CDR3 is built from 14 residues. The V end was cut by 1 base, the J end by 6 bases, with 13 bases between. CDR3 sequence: CASSQVKGLGEQYF. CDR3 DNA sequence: TGTGCCAGCAGCCAAGTCAAGGGGTTGGGCGAGCAGTACTTC.

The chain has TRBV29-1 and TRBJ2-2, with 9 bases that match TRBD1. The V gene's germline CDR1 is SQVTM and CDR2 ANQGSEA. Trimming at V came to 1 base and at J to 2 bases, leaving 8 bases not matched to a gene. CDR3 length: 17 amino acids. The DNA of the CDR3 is TGCAGCGTTGAAGGTTTAGGAACAGGGGGCAACACCGGGGAGCTGTTTTTT. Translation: CSVEGLGTGGNTGELFF.

The CDR3 spells CASSLGTSGYTF. The CDR3 DNA follows: TGTGCCAGCAGCTTAGGGACATCCGGCTACACCTTC. The chain combines TRBV7-2 with TRBJ1-2; D possibly corresponds to TRBD1 (5 bases). Per germline, CDR1 SGHTA and CDR2 FQGNSA. V was shortened by 1 base and J by 8 bases, with 8 bases between the two germline ends. CDR3 length: 12 amino acids.

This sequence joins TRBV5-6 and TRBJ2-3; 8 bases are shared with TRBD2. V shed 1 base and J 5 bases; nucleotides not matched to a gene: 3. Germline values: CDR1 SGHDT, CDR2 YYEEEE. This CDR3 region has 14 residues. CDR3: CASSLLAGGDTQYF. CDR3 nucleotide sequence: TGTGCCAGCAGCTTGTTGGCGGGGGGAGATACGCAGTATTTT. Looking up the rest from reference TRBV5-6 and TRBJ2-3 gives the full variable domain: DAGVTQSPTHLIKTRGQQVTLRCSPKSGHDTVSWYQQALGQGPQFIFQYYEEEERQRGNFPDRFSGHQFPNYSSELNVNALLLGDSALYLCASSLLAGGDTQYFGPGTRLTVL.

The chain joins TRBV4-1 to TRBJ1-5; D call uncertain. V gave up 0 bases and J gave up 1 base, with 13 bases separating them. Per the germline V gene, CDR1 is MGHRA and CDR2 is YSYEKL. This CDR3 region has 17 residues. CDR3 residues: CASSQETPIGSNQPQHF. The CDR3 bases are TGCGCCAGCAGCCAAGAAACACCGATTGGCAGCAATCAGCCCCAGCATTTT.

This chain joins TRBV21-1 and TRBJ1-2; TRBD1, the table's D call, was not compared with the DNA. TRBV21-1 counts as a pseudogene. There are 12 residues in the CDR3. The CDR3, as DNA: TGTGCCAGCAGCCAAAGTTCAGAAGGCTACACCTTC. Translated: CASSQSSEGYTF.

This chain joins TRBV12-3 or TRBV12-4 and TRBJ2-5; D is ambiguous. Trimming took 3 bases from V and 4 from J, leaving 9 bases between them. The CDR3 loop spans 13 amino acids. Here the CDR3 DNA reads TGTGCCAGCAGTTTGTCGCAGTCAGAGACCCAGTACTTC. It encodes CASSLSQSETQYF.

In nucleotides, the CDR3 is TGCGCCAGCAGCCAAGTGGGGGACAGGATGGCCAAAAACATTCAGTACTTC. Protein sequence: CASSQVGDRMAKNIQYF. The J gene is TRBJ2-4, the V gene TRBV4-3; 8 bases map to TRBD1. The germline V gene encodes CDR1 LGHNA and CDR2 YSLEER. This CDR3 is built from 17 residues. The V and J ends lost 1 base and 1 base, in that order; junction bases with no gene match: 6.

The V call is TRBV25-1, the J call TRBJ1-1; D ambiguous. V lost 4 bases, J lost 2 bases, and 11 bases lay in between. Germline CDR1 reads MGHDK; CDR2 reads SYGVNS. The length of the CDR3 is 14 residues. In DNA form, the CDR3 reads TGTGCCAGCAGTGCATCGAGGAAAAACACTGAAGCTTTCTTT. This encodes CASSASRKNTEAFF.

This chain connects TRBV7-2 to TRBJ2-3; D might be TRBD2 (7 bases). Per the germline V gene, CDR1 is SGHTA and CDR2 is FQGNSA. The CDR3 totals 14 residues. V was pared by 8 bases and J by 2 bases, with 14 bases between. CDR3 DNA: TGTGCCAGCGAAGCGGGGACATTCACAGATACGCAGTATTTT. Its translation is CASEAGTFTDTQYF.

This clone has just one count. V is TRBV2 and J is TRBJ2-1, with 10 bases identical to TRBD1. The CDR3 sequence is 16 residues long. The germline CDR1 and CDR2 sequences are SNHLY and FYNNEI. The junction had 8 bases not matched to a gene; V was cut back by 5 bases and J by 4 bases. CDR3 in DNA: TGTGCCAGCAGTATGACAGGGGGCGCCGGTTACAATGAGCAGTTCTTC. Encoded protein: CASSMTGGAGYNEQFF.

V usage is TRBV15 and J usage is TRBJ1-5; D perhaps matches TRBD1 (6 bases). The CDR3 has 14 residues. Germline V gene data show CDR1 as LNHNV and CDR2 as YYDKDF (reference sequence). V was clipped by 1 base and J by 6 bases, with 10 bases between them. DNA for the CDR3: TGTGCCACCAGCAGAGGTGGGGGGGCTCAGCCCCAGCATTTT. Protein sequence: CATSRGGGAQPQHF.

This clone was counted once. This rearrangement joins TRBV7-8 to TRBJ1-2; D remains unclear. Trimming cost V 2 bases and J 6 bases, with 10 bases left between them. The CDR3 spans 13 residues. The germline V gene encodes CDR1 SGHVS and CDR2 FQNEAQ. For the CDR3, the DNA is TGTGCCAGCAGCTTAACGGTTCAGGATGGCTACACCTTC. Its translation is CASSLTVQDGYTF. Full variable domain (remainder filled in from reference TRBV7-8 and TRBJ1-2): GAGVSQSPRYKVAKRGQDVALRCDPISGHVSLFWYQQALGQGPEFLTYFQNEAQLDKSGLPSDRFFAERPEGSVSTLKIQRTQQEDSAVYLCASSLTVQDGYTFGSGTRLTVV.

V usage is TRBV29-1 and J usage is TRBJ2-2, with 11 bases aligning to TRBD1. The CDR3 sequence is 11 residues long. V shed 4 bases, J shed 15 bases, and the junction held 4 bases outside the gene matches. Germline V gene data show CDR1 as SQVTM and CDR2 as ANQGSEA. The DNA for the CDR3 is TGCAGCGTTGGGGACAGGGGGAAATTGTTTTTT. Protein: CSVGDRGKLFF.

The CDR3 sequence: CASSSRRGAGAEAFF. The CDR3, as DNA: TGTGCCAGCAGTTCCCGAAGAGGTGCAGGGGCTGAAGCTTTCTTT. The chain carries TRBV6-6 and TRBJ1-1; a weak D match, TRBD1 (6 bases). This CDR3 comprises 15 residues. The V end was cut by 4 bases, the J end by 6 bases, with 18 bases between. Germline assignment: CDR1 MNHNY and CDR2 SVGAGI (reference sequence).

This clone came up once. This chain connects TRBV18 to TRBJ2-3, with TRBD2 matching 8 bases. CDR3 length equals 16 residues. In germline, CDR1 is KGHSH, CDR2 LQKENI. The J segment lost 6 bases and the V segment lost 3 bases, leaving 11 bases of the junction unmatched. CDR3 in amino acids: CASSPITGTRVDTQYF. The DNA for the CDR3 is TGTGCCAGCTCACCGATCACCGGGACTAGGGTCGATACGCAGTATTTT.

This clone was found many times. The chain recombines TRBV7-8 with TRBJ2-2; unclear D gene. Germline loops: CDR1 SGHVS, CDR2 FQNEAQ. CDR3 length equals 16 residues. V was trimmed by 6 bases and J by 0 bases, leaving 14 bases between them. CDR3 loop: CASRRSSATNTGELFF. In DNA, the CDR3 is TGTGCCAGCAGGCGGTCGTCAGCGACGAACACCGGGGAGCTGTTTTTT.